Presented here are 20 T cell receptor beta chains from one specimen sequenced in a study of OX40 agonist ivuxolimab in advanced cancers. Here immunoSEQ multiplex PCR was the method, and the copy in TCRdb shows in-frame clones only, minus some. Among some 27,000 clones, about nine tenths were seen once, and the ten largest hold approximately 22%. Source: CD4+ or CD8+ T cells sorted from blood, taken in a trial of the OX40 agonist ivuxolimab. These receptors all stem from an adult with an advanced solid tumor such as melanoma, head and neck, liver or kidney cancer.

In DNA, the CDR3 is TGTGCCAGTAGTACCCCTCTTGCGGGGCAAGAGACCCAGTACTTC. It translates to CASSTPLAGQETQYF. This chain connects TRBV19 to TRBJ2-5, with a weak D call TRBD2 (6 bases). Between the trimmed V and J ends, which lost 4 bases and 2 bases, there was a span of 14 bases. The length of the CDR3 is 15 residues. CDR1 is LNHDA, CDR2 SQIVND, per germline (reference sequence).

The genes are TRBV6-5 and TRBJ2-6; possibly TRBD2 for D (5 bases). CDR1 MNHEY and CDR2 SVGAGI come from the germline V gene. The length of the CDR3 is 14 residues. Deletions cut 10 bases from V and 3 bases from J, with 13 bases between. The CDR3 DNA sequence: TGTGCCACCACCGGAGGTGGTGGGGCCAACGTCCTGACTTTC. It yields the protein CATTGGGGANVLTF.

As for this clone: The junction differs from germline at one of its ends, possibly a read error. The chain employs TRBV11-2 and TRBJ2-1, with TRBD1 identical over 9 bases. The CDR3 covers 13 residues. Germline V CDR1 and CDR2: SGHAT, FQNNGV. This CDR3 is CASSLGLGTGRVF. In DNA, the CDR3 is TGTGCCAGCAGCTTAGGCCTTGGGACAGGGCGGGTCTTC.

The chain links TRBV5-1 to TRBJ1-1; 10 bases line up with TRBD1. The CDR3 totals 20 residues. Germline V lookup: CDR1 SGHRS, CDR2 YFSETQ. Unmatched junction bases numbered 17, after V lost 0 bases and J lost 3 bases. CDR3 sequence reads: CASSLGRDRGPFFEDTEAFF. The CDR3 DNA reads TGCGCCAGCAGCTTGGGACGAGACAGGGGGCCTTTTTTTGAGGACACTGAAGCTTTCTTT.

About this clone: This clone may be a read error of a much larger clone one base away. This sequence joins TRBV4-1 and TRBJ2-1; D may be TRBD2 (6 bases). Germline V gene data show CDR1 as MGHRA and CDR2 as YSYEKL. CDR3 length equals 13 residues. V dropped 4 bases and J dropped 4 bases, with 8 bases sitting between them. CDR3 sequence reads: CASSRDLYNEQFF. The CDR3 DNA reads TGCGCCAGCAGCCGGGACTTGTACAATGAGCAGTTCTTC.

The CDR3 coding sequence is TGTGCCACCAGCGACCTGGACAGGAAGGTCTATGGCTACACCTTC. Its translation: CATSDLDRKVYGYTF. This chain connects TRBV15 to TRBJ1-2, with TRBD1 matching 7 bases. The CDR3 is made up of 15 amino acids. After removal of 5 bases from V and 4 bases from J, the junction contained 10 bases not matched to a gene. Germline CDR1 is LNHNV and CDR2 is YYDKDF (reference sequence).

J is TRBJ2-7 and V is TRBV29-1; tentative D call: TRBD2 (6 bases). Trimming stripped 7 bases from V and 7 bases from J, with 14 bases between. The germline V gene encodes CDR1 SQVTM and CDR2 ANQGSEA. The CDR3 covers 11 residues. The CDR3 reads CSAVSAGEQYF. The CDR3 coding sequence is TGCAGCGCGGTGAGCGCGGGGGAGCAGTACTTC.

The V call is TRBV6-5, the J call TRBJ2-2, with 8 positions matching TRBD1. CDR1 is MNHEY and CDR2 is SVGAGI in the germline V gene. This CDR3 comprises 14 residues. V lost 2 bases and J lost 10; bases outside the gene matches: 6. The CDR3: CASSYGQGWAELFF. CDR3 bases: TGTGCCAGCAGTTACGGACAGGGCTGGGCGGAGCTGTTTTTT.

The gene calls are TRBV27 and TRBJ2-5; unclear D gene. TRBJ2-7 matches the DNA end more closely, so the J call is doubtful. Germline CDR1 MNHEY, CDR2 SMNVEV (reference sequence). There are 13 residues in the CDR3. The CDR3 loop is CASSFNQEYEQYF. In nucleotides, the CDR3 is TGTGCCAGCAGTTTCAATCAGGAGTACGAGCAGTACTTC.

J is TRBJ2-1 and V is TRBV27, with TRBD2 identical over 12 bases. V lost 7 bases and J lost 4; bases outside the gene matches: 8. CDR1 is MNHEY and CDR2 is SMNVEV in the germline V gene (reference sequence). The CDR3 extends over 16 amino acids. The CDR3 nucleotides read TGTGCCAGCAACCACGGGACTAGCGGGTCGTACAATGAGCAGTTCTTC. Its protein is CASNHGTSGSYNEQFF.

V and J are TRBV4-2 and TRBJ1-1, with 8 bases aligning to TRBD1. The junction had 13 bases not matched to a gene; V was cut back by 0 bases and J by 10 bases. The V gene's germline CDR1 is LGHNA and CDR2 YNFKEQ. This CDR3 is built from 16 residues. CDR3 region: CASSQDITGGLSTAFF. CDR3 sequence (DNA): TGTGCCAGCAGCCAAGATATTACAGGGGGACTTTCCACAGCTTTCTTT.

The chain has TRBV6-6 and TRBJ2-3; D uncertain. There are 12 residues in the CDR3. Trimming shortened V by 2 bases and J by 4 bases, and 4 bases separated the two germline ends. Germline lookup yields CDR1 MNHNY and CDR2 SVGAGI (reference sequence). CDR3 nucleotide sequence: TGTGCCAGCAGTTACGCCTCAGATACGCAGTATTTT. Translated: CASSYASDTQYF.

V is TRBV12-5 and J is TRBJ1-2, with 10 nucleotides matching TRBD1. CDR3 length equals 18 residues. Looked up from germline, CDR1 is LGHNT and CDR2 is FRNRAP. Trimming cost V 4 bases and J 5 bases; bases outside gene matches: 16. The CDR3 here is CASGYPVQDRGQGYGYTF. The CDR3 DNA reads TGTGCTAGTGGTTACCCGGTTCAAGACAGGGGGCAGGGTTATGGCTACACCTTC.

The chain recombines TRBV12-5 with TRBJ2-3, with D unclear. V was cut by 7 bases and J by 2 bases, with 13 bases left in between. Germline lookup yields CDR1 LGHNT and CDR2 FRNRAP. The CDR3 covers 14 residues. The CDR3 bases are TGTGCTAGTGAGGAGACTCTTTACACAGATACGCAGTATTTT. Amino acid sequence: CASEETLYTDTQYF.

The chain links TRBV7-2 to TRBJ1-5, with D tentatively TRBD1 (5 bases). V lost 3 bases and J lost 3, with 9 bases in between. The germline V gene encodes CDR1 SGHTA and CDR2 FQGNSA. The CDR3 spans 14 residues. For the CDR3, the DNA is TGTGCCAGCAGCTTGTGGGGGTCCAATCAGCCCCAGCATTTT. Its translation is CASSLWGSNQPQHF. The whole variable domain, filled in from reference TRBV7-2 and TRBJ1-5, reads GAGVSQSPSNKVTEKGKDVELRCDPISGHTALYWYRQSLGQGLEFLIYFQGNSAPDKSGLPSDRFSAERTGGSVSTLTIQRTQQEDSAVYLCASSLWGSNQPQHFGDGTRLSIL.

The chain combines TRBV5-4 with TRBJ2-7; the D is unclear. Germline V gives CDR1 SGHNT, CDR2 YYREEE (reference sequence). This CDR3 region has 14 residues. V gave up 2 bases and J gave up 2 bases, with 11 bases separating them. CDR3 residues: CASSLSPTAYEQYF. CDR3 nucleotide sequence: TGTGCCAGCAGCTTATCTCCGACGGCCTACGAGCAGTACTTC.

The chain has TRBV7-8 and TRBJ1-2; no clear D gene. In germline, CDR1 is SGHVS, CDR2 FQNEAQ. This CDR3 has 13 amino acids. V lost 1 base and J lost 2, with 5 bases in between. CDR3 loop: CASSLGRNYGYTF. DNA for the CDR3: TGTGCCAGCAGCTTAGGGCGGAACTATGGCTACACCTTC.

The count of this clone is one. This chain's CDR3 is CASSLGAVSGNTIYF. The CDR3 DNA reads TGTGCCAGCAGCTTGGGGGCAGTCTCTGGAAACACCATATATTTT. V is TRBV5-8 and J is TRBJ1-3, with D hard to call. V lost 0 bases, J lost 0 bases, and 7 bases lay in between. The CDR3 is 15 amino acids. CDR1 is SGHTS and CDR2 is YDEGEE in the germline V gene.

The chain employs TRBV5-1 and TRBJ2-2; possible D gene TRBD1, 6 bases. Germline CDR1 and CDR2: SGHRS and YFSETQ. Between the trimmed V and J ends, which lost 4 bases and 4 bases, there was a span of 11 bases. The CDR3 consists of 14 residues. The CDR3 nucleotides are TGCGCCAGCAGCAGAGGGACAACCACCGGGGAGCTGTTTTTT. Protein: CASSRGTTTGELFF.

Remarks on this clone: Its ends do not fully match the called genes, so a read error is possible. The chain joins TRBV11-2 to TRBJ2-1, with D possibly being TRBD2 (5 bases). CDR1 is SGHAT and CDR2 is FQNNGV in the germline V gene. The CDR3 runs to 14 residues. CDR3 protein: CASTLGISGNEQFF. The CDR3 region has the DNA TGTGCCAGCACCTTAGGGATCTCGGGAAATGAGCAGTTCTTC.